These T cell receptor beta chains were read from a single sample in a study of blood T cell repertoires in COVID-19. Clones were sequenced by immunoSEQ multiplex PCR, and TCRdb holds only the in-frame ones, with some missing. In the table there are about 77,000 clones, around 79% of which are singletons. The source material was peripheral blood. All receptors come from a man between 60 and 75 years old with acute or convalescent COVID-19. The CDR3 runs from the conserved cysteine through the conserved F or W. The D gene is left open where the match is weak. Clone size is given for some rows only: seen once, a few or many times, or a class if the clone is expanded.

j_call v_call clone_size d_call cdr3_aa cdr3_nt
TRBJ2-3 TRBV18 - - CASSLELTGSTDTQYF TGTGCCAGCTCCCTGGAGCTCACCGGCAGCACAGATACGCAGTATTTT
TRBJ2-1 TRBV4-2 - TRBD2 CASSRQRGPDRGEQFF TGTGCCAGCAGCCGACAGCGGGGGCCGGACCGTGGTGAGCAGTTCTTC
TRBJ2-5 TRBV7-9 - - CASSFGRGETQYF TGTGCCAGCAGCTTCGGGAGAGGGGAGACCCAGTACTTC
TRBJ2-1 TRBV5-5 - TRBD2 CASSLTPAGDYNEQFF TGTGCCAGCAGCTTGACCCCAGCGGGAGATTACAATGAGCAGTTCTTC
TRBJ2-1 TRBV9 - TRBD2 CASSELTGLARNEQFF TGTGCCAGCAGCGAACTAACGGGACTAGCTAGGAATGAGCAGTTCTTC
TRBJ2-2 TRBV18 - TRBD2 CASSPNLGGTGELFF TGTGCCAGCTCACCAAACCTGGGAGGGACCGGGGAGCTGTTTTTT
TRBJ1-3 TRBV21-1 - - CASSKGRAISGNTIYF TGTGCCAGCAGCAAAGGAAGAGCTATCTCTGGAAACACCATATATTTT
TRBJ2-3 TRBV3-1/TRBV3-2 many TRBD2 CASSQDYSGGGTDTQYF TGTGCCAGCAGCCAAGATTATTCGGGAGGGGGCACAGATACGCAGTATTTT
TRBJ2-3 TRBV5-4 - TRBD1 CASSFQGQGPSTDTQYF TGTGCCAGCAGCTTTCAAGGACAGGGCCCTAGCACAGATACGCAGTATTTT
TRBJ2-3 TRBV24-1 few - CATSVSSGADTQYF TGTGCCACCAGTGTAAGCTCGGGGGCAGATACGCAGTATTTT
TRBJ1-2 TRBV7-3 once TRBD1 CASSQIQGEDGYTF TGTGCCAGCAGCCAAATACAGGGGGAGGATGGCTACACCTTC
TRBJ2-1 TRBV5-4 - TRBD2 CASSTAGGDYNEQFF TGTGCCAGCAGCACCGCGGGGGGCGACTACAATGAGCAGTTCTTC
TRBJ1-3 TRBV12-5 - - CASAPLYQGNTIYF TGTGCTAGTGCTCCTTTGTATCAGGGGAACACCATATATTTT
TRBJ2-7 TRBV6-5 once TRBD2 CASSYSSGGYEQYF TGTGCCAGCAGTTACTCGTCGGGAGGCTACGAGCAGTACTTC
TRBJ1-1 TRBV4-2 - - CASSQAGITEAFF TGTGCCAGCAGCCAAGCAGGGATCACTGAAGCTTTCTTT
TRBJ1-2 TRBV12-3/TRBV12-4 - - CASSLSPNRGYTF TGTGCCAGCAGTTTGAGTCCGAATCGGGGCTACACCTTC
TRBJ2-1 TRBV19 - - CASSMGGLNYNEQFF TGTGCCAGTAGTATGGGGGGGCTGAACTACAATGAGCAGTTCTTC
TRBJ2-5 TRBV7-9 few - CASSFDFTRGFEGETQYF TGTGCCAGCAGCTTCGACTTTACCAGGGGTTTCGAGGGGGAGACCCAGTACTTC